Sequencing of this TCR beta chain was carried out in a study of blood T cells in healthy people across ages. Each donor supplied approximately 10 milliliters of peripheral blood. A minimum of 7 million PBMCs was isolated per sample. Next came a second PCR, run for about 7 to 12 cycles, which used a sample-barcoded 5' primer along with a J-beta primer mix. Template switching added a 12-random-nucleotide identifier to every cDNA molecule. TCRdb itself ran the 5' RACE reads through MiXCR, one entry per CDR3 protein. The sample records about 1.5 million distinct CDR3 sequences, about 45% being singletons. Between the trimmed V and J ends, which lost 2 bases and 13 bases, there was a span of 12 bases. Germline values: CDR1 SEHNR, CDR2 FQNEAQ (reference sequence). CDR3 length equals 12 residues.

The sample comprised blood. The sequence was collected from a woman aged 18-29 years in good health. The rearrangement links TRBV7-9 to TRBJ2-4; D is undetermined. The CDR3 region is CASSLSSEEQYF. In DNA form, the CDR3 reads TGTGCCAGCAGCTTATCATCGGAAGAGCAGTACTTC. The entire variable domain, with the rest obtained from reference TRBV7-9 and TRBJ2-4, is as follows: DTGVSQNPRHKITKRGQNVTFRCDPISEHNRLYWYRQTLGQGPEFLTYFQNEAQLEKSRLLSDRFSAERPKGSFSTLEIQRTEQGDSAMYLCASSLSSEEQYFGAGTRLSVL.